A single sample gave rise to the 3 T cell receptor beta chains below, sequenced in a study of blood T cell repertoires in COVID-19. Some clones are missing from TCRdb's copy, which holds only in-frame ones; the method was immunoSEQ multiplex PCR. The sample lists 60,000 to 70,000 clones; roughly nine tenths were seen once. The sequenced sample was peripheral blood. Receptors were obtained from a human donor in a cohort sampled during active COVID-19.

The chain employs TRBV15 and TRBJ1-2, with 7 bases matching TRBD1. CDR3 length: 15 residues. Germline loops: CDR1 LNHNV, CDR2 YYDKDF (reference sequence). V trimming: 0 bases; J trimming: 7 bases; junction bases outside the gene matches: 8. The DNA of the CDR3 is TGTGCCACCAGCAGAGAAACAGGGGAACTCTCTGGCTACACCTTC. Encoded protein: CATSRETGELSGYTF.

This clone was picked up a small number of times. The CDR3 loop reads CASSPGEGGRKAQHF. In DNA form, the CDR3 reads TGTGCCAGTAGTCCGGGAGAGGGAGGGAGGAAGGCCCAGCATTTT. The chain combines TRBV19 with TRBJ1-5; D gene unclear. V shed 5 bases and J shed 11 bases, with 22 bases lying between them. This CDR3 region has 15 residues. From germline, CDR1 is LNHDA and CDR2 SQIVND (reference sequence).

About this clone itself: An end of the junction does not agree with germline; a read error may underlie this. The sample has other DNA sequences that encode this CDR3 too. The chain recombines TRBV7-7 with TRBJ2-2; TRBD2 aligns across 8 bases. Germline V gives CDR1 SSHAT, CDR2 FNYEAQ (reference sequence). CDR3 length equals 16 residues. Here the CDR3 reads CASSLYAGGRTGELFF. The CDR3 region has the DNA TGTGCTAGCAGCTTATACGCGGGGGGTCGGACCGGGGAGCTGTTTTTT.